A single sample is the source of the 23 T cell receptor beta chains below, sequenced in a study of T cell responses to AZD1222 COVID-19 vaccine. TCRdb keeps only in-frame clones here, not all; method: immunoSEQ multiplex PCR. The data hold 85,000 to 90,000 clones, with around 90% observed a single time. The material was peripheral blood, obtained on day 0 of AZD1222 vaccination. The receptors were gathered from an adult in good health.

This chain connects TRBV2 to TRBJ2-5; tentative D call: TRBD2 (6 bases). CDR1 SNHLY and CDR2 FYNNEI come from the germline V gene. Trimming cost V 6 bases and J 3 bases, with 14 bases left between them. CDR3 length equals 14 residues. CDR3 DNA: TGTGCCAGCAGAAGGAGGGCGACCGAAGAGACCCAGTACTTC. This gives the protein CASRRRATEETQYF. Drawing the rest from reference TRBV2 and TRBJ2-5, the complete variable domain is EPEVTQTPSHQVTQMGQEVILRCVPISNHLYFYWYRQILGQKVEFLVSFYNNEISEKSEIFDDQFSVERPDGSNFTLKIRSTKLEDSAMYFCASRRRATEETQYFGPGTRLLVL.

This chain links TRBV19 with TRBJ1-1; D unresolved. CDR1 is LNHDA, CDR2 SQIVND, per germline (reference sequence). The CDR3 has 13 residues. With 8 bases removed from V and 5 bases from J, the gap between germline ends came to 15 bases. CDR3 protein: CASGPRRVTEAFF. In nucleotides, the CDR3 is TGTGCCAGTGGACCGAGAAGGGTTACTGAAGCTTTCTTT.

The chain recombines TRBV6-5 with TRBJ1-5; the D gene is possibly TRBD1 (6 bases). CDR3 length: 15 residues. V lost 2 bases and J lost 2, with 10 bases in between. Germline V lookup: CDR1 MNHEY, CDR2 SVGAGI. The DNA for the CDR3 is TGTGCCAGCAGTTACGTACAGGGTGGCAATCAGCCCCAGCATTTT. Amino acids: CASSYVQGGNQPQHF.

This clone is a singleton in its sample. The chain uses TRBV5-1 and TRBJ1-3; 9 positions agree with TRBD1. V was pared by 4 bases and J by 3 bases, with 11 bases of the junction left unmatched. CDR3 length: 17 residues. Germline values: CDR1 SGHRS, CDR2 YFSETQ. The chain's CDR3 is CASSVGGTGSSGNTIYF. In nucleotides, the CDR3 is TGCGCCAGCAGCGTAGGCGGGACAGGGTCTAGTGGAAACACCATATATTTT.

This clone turned up a few times. This chain links TRBV19 with TRBJ2-7, with D possibly called TRBD1 or TRBD2 (5 bases each). The CDR3 consists of 15 residues. V lost 5 bases and J lost 2, with 16 bases in between. Germline CDR1 reads LNHDA; CDR2 reads SQIVND (reference sequence). This CDR3 reads CASSAAQGVPYEQYF. For the CDR3, the DNA is TGTGCCAGTAGTGCCGCTCAGGGAGTCCCCTACGAGCAGTACTTC.

This clone has a single count. The chain is built from TRBV4-1 and TRBJ2-3; no reliable D call. The CDR3 has 15 amino acids. Trimming pared 4 bases from V and 2 bases from J, leaving 13 bases between. The germline gives CDR1 MGHRA, CDR2 YSYEKL. The CDR3, as DNA: TGCGCCAGCAGCCGAGTTAGCCAGACCACAGATACGCAGTATTTT. Protein product: CASSRVSQTTDTQYF.

The rearrangement uses TRBV28 and TRBJ2-7; 10 nucleotides align to TRBD1. Germline-derived CDR1 and CDR2 are MDHEN and SYDVKM. CDR3 size: 12 residues. V gave up 10 bases and J gave up 6 bases; unmatched junction bases: 6. CDR3 in amino acids: CATDRDRGEQYF. The DNA of the CDR3 is TGTGCCACCGACCGGGACAGGGGCGAGCAGTACTTC.

The rearrangement links TRBV19 to TRBJ1-2; D uncertain. This CDR3 contains 15 residues. V lost 5 bases, J lost 2 bases, and 15 bases lay in between. CDR1 and CDR2 (germline): LNHDA, SQIVND (reference sequence). The CDR3 sequence: CASSYQGSGNYGYTF. In DNA form, the CDR3 reads TGTGCCAGTAGTTATCAAGGCAGTGGCAACTATGGCTACACCTTC.

This clone was observed a single time. The rearrangement links TRBV30 to TRBJ1-2; TRBD1 is a possible D gene (5 bases). The CDR3 runs 13 residues. Germline V lookup: CDR1 GTSNPN, CDR2 SVGIG (reference sequence). CDR3 amino acids: CAAPRTPNYGYTF. The CDR3 DNA is TGTGCTGCCCCTCGGACACCTAACTATGGCTACACCTTC.

This clone was seen only once. The chain joins TRBV30 to TRBJ2-1; unclear D gene. Trimming removed 5 bases at V and 10 bases at J, with 18 bases between. CDR3 length equals 13 residues. The germline CDR1 and CDR2 sequences are GTSNPN and SVGIG (reference sequence). The CDR3: CAWCTGSMREQFF. CDR3 DNA: TGTGCCTGGTGCACGGGCTCAATGAGGGAGCAGTTCTTC.

The chain employs TRBV6-5 and TRBJ1-1; 7 bases are shared with TRBD1. This CDR3 has 15 amino acids. The V segment lost 2 bases and the J segment 3 bases; nucleotides outside the gene matches: 6. CDR1 and CDR2 from the germline V gene are MNHEY and SVGAGI. The CDR3 nucleotides read TGTGCCAGCAGTTACGAGGGGGCTGGTGACACTGAAGCTTTCTTT. Translation: CASSYEGAGDTEAFF.

The V call is TRBV24-1, the J call TRBJ1-2; D might be TRBD1 (5 bases). Germline V gene data show CDR1 as KGHDR and CDR2 as SFDVKD. This CDR3 has 13 residues. V was pared by 4 bases and J by 6 bases, with 11 bases between. The CDR3 DNA reads TGTGCCACCAGTGAAGGGGATACCCATGGCTACACCTTC. It encodes CATSEGDTHGYTF.

The gene calls are TRBV2 and TRBJ1-6; TRBD1 matches at 7 bases. Germline CDR1 reads SNHLY; CDR2 reads FYNNEI. The CDR3 extends over 15 amino acids. The J segment lost 7 bases and the V segment lost 6 bases, leaving 9 bases of the junction unmatched. CDR3 nucleotide sequence: TGTGCCAGCAGGTCTCCGGGACAGCGAAATTCACCCCTCCACTTT. This codes for CASRSPGQRNSPLHF. Based on the CDR3 plus reference TRBV2 and TRBJ1-6, the full variable domain is EPEVTQTPSHQVTQMGQEVILRCVPISNHLYFYWYRQILGQKVEFLVSFYNNEISEKSEIFDDQFSVERPDGSNFTLKIRSTKLEDSAMYFCASRSPGQRNSPLHFGNGTRLTVT.

The chain couples TRBV20-1 to TRBJ2-7; 11 bases agree with TRBD2. CDR1 is DFQATT and CDR2 is SNEGSKA in the germline V gene (reference sequence). The CDR3 consists of 14 residues. Germline trimming cut 6 bases from V and 0 bases from J; bases unmatched to any gene: 4. The CDR3 loop is CSASTSGSSYEQYF. In DNA form, the CDR3 reads TGCAGTGCAAGTACTAGCGGGAGCTCCTACGAGCAGTACTTC.

The V gene is TRBV7-2, the J gene TRBJ2-1; 7 bases map to TRBD1. Trimming at V came to 5 bases and at J to 8 bases, leaving 12 bases not matched to a gene. Germline loops: CDR1 SGHTA, CDR2 FQGNSA. The CDR3 loop spans 15 amino acids. CDR3 sequence: CASSPDRPRSDEQFF. Written as DNA, the CDR3 is TGTGCCAGCAGCCCGGACAGGCCGCGCTCGGATGAGCAGTTCTTC.

V usage is TRBV7-6 and J usage is TRBJ2-4, with D maybe TRBD1 (7 bases). Trimming removed 4 bases at V and 0 bases at J, with 13 bases between. This CDR3 region has 16 residues. Germline V gene sequence: CDR1 SGHVS, CDR2 FNYEAQ. The chain's CDR3 is CASSSGGGRAKNIQYF. The CDR3 nucleotides are TGTGCCAGCAGCTCCGGAGGGGGCAGAGCCAAAAACATTCAGTACTTC.

This chain connects TRBV5-5 to TRBJ2-7, with TRBD2 matching over 11 bases. Germline trimming cut 4 bases from V and 3 bases from J; bases unmatched to any gene: 9. Germline V lookup: CDR1 SGHKS, CDR2 YYEKEE (reference sequence). The CDR3 has 16 amino acids. Here the CDR3 DNA reads TGTGCCAGCAGCGCCGGGACTAGCGGTTTTCTCTACGAGCAGTACTTC. This codes for CASSAGTSGFLYEQYF.

The chain has TRBV3-1 (or the pseudogene TRBV3-2) and TRBJ1-2; 7 bases map to TRBD1. This CDR3 spans 15 amino acids. V shed 3 bases and J 8 bases; nucleotides not matched to a gene: 12. CDR1 LGHDT and CDR2 YNNKEL come from the germline V gene (reference sequence). CDR3 DNA: TGTGCCAGCAGCCAGGCCCTCAGACAGGGACAAGGCTACACCTTC. It specifies CASSQALRQGQGYTF.

This chain joins TRBV9 and TRBJ1-3, with D uncertain. V was pared by 0 bases and J by 0 bases, with 10 bases between. In germline, CDR1 is SGDLS, CDR2 YYNGEE. The CDR3 runs to 16 residues. CDR3 residues: CASSVAPGSSGNTIYF. The CDR3 nucleotides are TGTGCCAGCAGCGTAGCCCCTGGAAGCTCTGGAAACACCATATATTTT.

V gene TRBV19 combines with J gene TRBJ1-1; D might be TRBD1 (6 bases). The CDR3 runs to 16 residues. Germline CDR1 reads LNHDA; CDR2 reads SQIVND (reference sequence). V lost 5 bases, J lost 1 base, and 17 bases lay in between. The CDR3 sequence: CASSSQGTGWNTEAFF. CDR3 DNA sequence: TGTGCCAGTAGTTCCCAGGGGACGGGATGGAACACTGAAGCTTTCTTT.

CDR3 DNA: TGTGCCAGCAGCCAACGGGGCGGGGACTCACCCCTCCACTTT. The encoded protein is CASSQRGGDSPLHF. V usage is TRBV3-1 (or the pseudogene TRBV3-2) and J usage is TRBJ1-6; D is possibly TRBD1 (5 bases). Trimming pared 2 bases from V and 10 bases from J, leaving 12 bases between. This CDR3 comprises 14 residues. CDR1 is LGHDT and CDR2 is YNNKEL in the germline V gene (reference sequence).

The J gene is TRBJ2-2, the V gene TRBV3-1 (or the pseudogene TRBV3-2); tentatively, D is TRBD1 or TRBD2 (5 bases each). The CDR3 is 14 amino acids. The V gene's germline CDR1 is LGHDT and CDR2 YNNKEL (reference sequence). V was shortened by 6 bases and J by 3 bases, with 11 bases between the two germline ends. CDR3 sequence: CASSGGRHTGELFF. The CDR3 bases are TGTGCCAGCAGTGGGGGTAGGCACACCGGGGAGCTGTTTTTT.

This chain connects TRBV6-5 to TRBJ1-6; maybe TRBD1 (5 bases). The germline V and J ends were trimmed by 0 bases and 9 bases, with 12 bases remaining between them. This CDR3 region has 15 residues. The germline V gene encodes CDR1 MNHEY and CDR2 SVGAGI. CDR3 coding DNA: TGTGCCAGCAGTTACTCGGTAGGGACCCCTTCACCCCTCCACTTT. It is translated as CASSYSVGTPSPLHF.